This T cell receptor beta chain was found in a study of T cells in Graves' hyperthyroidism and ophthalmopathy. Amplified TCR beta CDR3 regions came from RNA transcripts. Primed by the HTBI set, a first-round RT-PCR was run on the TCR CDR3. MiXCR, run by TCRdb on the multiplex PCR reads, gives a single entry per CDR3 protein. Of a few hundred thousand distinct CDR3 sequences detected, 15% appear once; the ten largest clones hold under 25%. The germline CDR1 and CDR2 sequences are MDHEN and SYDVKM. V lost 0 bases to trimming and J lost 4 bases, with 12 bases between them. This CDR3 is 15 amino acids long. Every diagnosis used clinical symptoms, serum thyroxine and TRAb, thyroid ultrasound and orbital computed tomography.

The rearrangement uses TRBV28 and TRBJ1-1; TRBD1 is a possible D gene (6 bases). This TCR was sampled from a woman aged 55-70 years with Graves' ophthalmopathy. The sequencing sample was made of blood. CDR3 DNA: TGTGCCAGCAGTTTATGGATCCAGGGGAGCACTGAAGCTTTCTTT. It codes for CASSLWIQGSTEAFF.